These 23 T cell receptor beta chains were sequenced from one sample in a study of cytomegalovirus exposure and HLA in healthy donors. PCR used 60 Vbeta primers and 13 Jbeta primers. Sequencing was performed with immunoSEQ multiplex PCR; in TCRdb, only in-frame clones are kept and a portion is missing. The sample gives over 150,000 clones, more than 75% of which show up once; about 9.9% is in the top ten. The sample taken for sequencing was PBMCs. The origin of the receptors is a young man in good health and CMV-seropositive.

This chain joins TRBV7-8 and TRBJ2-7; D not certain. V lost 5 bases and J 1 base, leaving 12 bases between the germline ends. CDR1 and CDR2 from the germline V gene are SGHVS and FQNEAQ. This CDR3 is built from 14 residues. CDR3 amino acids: CASSDGLVSYEQYF. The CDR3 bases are TGTGCCAGCAGCGATGGGCTGGTATCCTACGAGCAGTACTTC.

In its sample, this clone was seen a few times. CDR3 nucleotide sequence: TGTGCCAGCAGCGTACGACACACCTCACAAGAGACCCAGTACTTC. Translated, it gives CASSVRHTSQETQYF. This chain connects TRBV9 to TRBJ2-5; no clear D. Germline CDR1 reads SGDLS; CDR2 reads YYNGEE. Trimming cost V 1 base and J 2 bases, with 12 bases left between them. This CDR3 region has 15 residues.

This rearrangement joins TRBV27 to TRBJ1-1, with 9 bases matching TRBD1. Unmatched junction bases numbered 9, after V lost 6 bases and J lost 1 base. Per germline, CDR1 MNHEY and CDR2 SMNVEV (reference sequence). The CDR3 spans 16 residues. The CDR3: CASSRSRDRENTEAFF. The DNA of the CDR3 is TGTGCCAGCAGCCGCTCTCGGGACAGGGAGAACACTGAAGCTTTCTTT.

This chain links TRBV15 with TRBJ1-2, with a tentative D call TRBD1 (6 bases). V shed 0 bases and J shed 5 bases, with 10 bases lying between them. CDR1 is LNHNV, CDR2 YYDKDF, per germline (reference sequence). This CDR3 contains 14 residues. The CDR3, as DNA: TGTGCCACCAGCAGAGATAGGACAGCTTATGGCTACACCTTC. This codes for CATSRDRTAYGYTF.

CDR3 residues: CASSYREGGEKLFF. In DNA form, the CDR3 reads TGCGCCAGCAGCTACCGGGAGGGAGGCGAAAAACTGTTTTTT. This chain connects TRBV4-1 to TRBJ1-4; D gene unclear. The CDR3 runs 14 residues. Deletions cut 5 bases from V and 8 bases from J, with 15 bases between. CDR1 is MGHRA and CDR2 is YSYEKL in the germline V gene.

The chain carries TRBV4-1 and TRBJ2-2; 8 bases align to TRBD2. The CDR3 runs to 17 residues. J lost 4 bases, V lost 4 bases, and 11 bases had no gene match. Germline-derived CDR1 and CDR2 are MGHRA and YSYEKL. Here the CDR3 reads CASSPMGGGRTTGELFF. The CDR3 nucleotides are TGCGCCAGCAGCCCGATGGGGGGCGGGAGGACCACCGGGGAGCTGTTTTTT.

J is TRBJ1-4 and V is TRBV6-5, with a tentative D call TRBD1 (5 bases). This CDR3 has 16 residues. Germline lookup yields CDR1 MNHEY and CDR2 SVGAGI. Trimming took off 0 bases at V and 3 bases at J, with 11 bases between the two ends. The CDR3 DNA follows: TGTGCCAGCAGTTACTCCCCGCAGGGATCTAATGAAAAACTGTTTTTT. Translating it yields CASSYSPQGSNEKLFF.

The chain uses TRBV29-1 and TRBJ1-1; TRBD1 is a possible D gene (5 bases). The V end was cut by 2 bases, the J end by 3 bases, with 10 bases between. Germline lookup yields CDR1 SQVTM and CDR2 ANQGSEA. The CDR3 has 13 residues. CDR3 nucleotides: TGCAGCGTTGAATCTGACAGTCACACTGAAGCTTTCTTT. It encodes CSVESDSHTEAFF.

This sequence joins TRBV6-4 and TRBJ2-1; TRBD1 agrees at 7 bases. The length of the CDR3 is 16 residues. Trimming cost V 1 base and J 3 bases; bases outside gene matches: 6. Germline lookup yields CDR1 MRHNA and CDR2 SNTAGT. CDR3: CASSDYWTGDYNEQFF. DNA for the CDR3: TGTGCCAGCAGTGACTATTGGACAGGCGACTACAATGAGCAGTTCTTC.

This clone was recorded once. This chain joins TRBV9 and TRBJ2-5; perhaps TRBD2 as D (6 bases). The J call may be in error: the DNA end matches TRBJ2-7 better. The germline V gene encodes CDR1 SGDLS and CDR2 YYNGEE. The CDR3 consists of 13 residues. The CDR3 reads CASSVGGTSEQYF. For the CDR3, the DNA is TGTGCCAGCAGCGTTGGAGGGACCTCCGAGCAGTACTTC.

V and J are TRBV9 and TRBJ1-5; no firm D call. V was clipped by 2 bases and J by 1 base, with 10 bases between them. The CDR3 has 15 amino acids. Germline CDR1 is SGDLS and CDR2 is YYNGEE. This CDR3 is CASSVDGGSNQPQHF. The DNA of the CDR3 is TGTGCCAGCAGCGTGGATGGAGGGAGCAATCAGCCCCAGCATTTT.

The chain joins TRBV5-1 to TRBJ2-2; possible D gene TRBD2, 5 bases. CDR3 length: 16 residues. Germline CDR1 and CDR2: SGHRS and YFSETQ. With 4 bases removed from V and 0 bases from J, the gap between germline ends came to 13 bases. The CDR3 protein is CASSRSTTANTGELFF. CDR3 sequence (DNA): TGCGCCAGCAGCAGATCGACTACTGCGAACACCGGGGAGCTGTTTTTT. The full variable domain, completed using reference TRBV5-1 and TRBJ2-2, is KAGVTQTPRYLIKTRGQQVTLSCSPISGHRSVSWYQQTPGQGLQFLFEYFSETQRNKGNFPGRFSGRQFSNSRSEMNVSTLELGDSALYLCASSRSTTANTGELFFGEGSRLTVL.

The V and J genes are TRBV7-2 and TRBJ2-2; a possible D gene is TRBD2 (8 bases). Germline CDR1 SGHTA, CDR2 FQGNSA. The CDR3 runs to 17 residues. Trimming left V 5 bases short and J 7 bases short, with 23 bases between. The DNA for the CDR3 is TGTGCCAGCAGCCCGCGTAGGGGGCGGGAGGTCAGCGGGGAGCTGTTTTTT. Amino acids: CASSPRRGREVSGELFF.

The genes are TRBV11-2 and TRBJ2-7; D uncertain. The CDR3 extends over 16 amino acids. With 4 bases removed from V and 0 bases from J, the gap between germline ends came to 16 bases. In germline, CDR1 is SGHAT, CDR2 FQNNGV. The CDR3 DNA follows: TGTGCCAGCAGCTCCTACGGAGACGGCGGCTCCTACGAGCAGTACTTC. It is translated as CASSSYGDGGSYEQYF.

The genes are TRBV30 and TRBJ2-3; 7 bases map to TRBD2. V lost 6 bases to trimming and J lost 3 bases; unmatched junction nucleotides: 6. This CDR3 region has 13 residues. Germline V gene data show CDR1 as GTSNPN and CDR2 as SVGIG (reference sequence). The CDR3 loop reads CACSGKGTDTQYF. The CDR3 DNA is TGTGCCTGCAGCGGGAAGGGGACAGATACGCAGTATTTT. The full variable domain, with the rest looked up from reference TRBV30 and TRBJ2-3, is SQTIHQWPATLVQPVGSPLSLECTVEGTSNPNLYWYRQAAGRGLQLLFYSVGIGQISSEVPQNLSASRPQDRQFILSSKKLLLSDSGFYLCACSGKGTDTQYFGPGTRLTVL.

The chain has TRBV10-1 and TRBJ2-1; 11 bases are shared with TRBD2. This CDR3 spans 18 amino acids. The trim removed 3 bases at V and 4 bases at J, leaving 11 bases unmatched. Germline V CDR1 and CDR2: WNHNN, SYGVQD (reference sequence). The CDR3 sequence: CASSDLSLAGVGYNEQFF. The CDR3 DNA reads TGCGCCAGCAGTGATCTTTCACTAGCGGGAGTGGGATACAATGAGCAGTTCTTC.

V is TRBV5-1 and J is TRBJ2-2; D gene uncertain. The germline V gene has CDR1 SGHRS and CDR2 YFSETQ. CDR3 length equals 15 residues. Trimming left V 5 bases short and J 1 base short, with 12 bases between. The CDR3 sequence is CASRRVSVNTGELFF. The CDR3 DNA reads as TGCGCCAGCAGACGTGTCAGCGTGAACACCGGGGAGCTGTTTTTT.

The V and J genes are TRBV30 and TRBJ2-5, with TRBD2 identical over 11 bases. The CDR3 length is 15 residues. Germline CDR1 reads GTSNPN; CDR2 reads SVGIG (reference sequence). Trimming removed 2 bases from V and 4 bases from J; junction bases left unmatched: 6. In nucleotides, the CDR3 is TGTGCCTGGAGTCTTAATAGCGGGGGGGCAGAGACCCAGTACTTC. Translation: CAWSLNSGGAETQYF. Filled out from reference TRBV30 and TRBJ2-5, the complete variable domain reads SQTIHQWPATLVQPVGSPLSLECTVEGTSNPNLYWYRQAAGRGLQLLFYSVGIGQISSEVPQNLSASRPQDRQFILSSKKLLLSDSGFYLCAWSLNSGGAETQYFGPGTRLLVL.

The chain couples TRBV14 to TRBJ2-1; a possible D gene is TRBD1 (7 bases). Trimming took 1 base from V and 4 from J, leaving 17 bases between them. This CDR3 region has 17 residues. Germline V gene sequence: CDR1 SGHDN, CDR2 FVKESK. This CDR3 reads CASSQVWGGTVYNEQFF. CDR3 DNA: TGTGCCAGCAGCCAAGTTTGGGGCGGGACAGTATACAATGAGCAGTTCTTC. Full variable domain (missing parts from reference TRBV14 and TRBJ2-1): EAGVTQFPSHSVIEKGQTVTLRCDPISGHDNLYWYRRVMGKEIKFLLHFVKESKQDESGMPNNRFLAERTGGTYSTLKVQPAELEDSGVYFCASSQVWGGTVYNEQFFGPGTRLTVL.

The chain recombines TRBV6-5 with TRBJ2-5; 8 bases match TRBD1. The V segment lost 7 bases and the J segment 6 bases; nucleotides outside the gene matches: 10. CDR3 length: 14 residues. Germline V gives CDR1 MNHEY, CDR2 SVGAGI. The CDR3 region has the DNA TGTGCCAGCAAGGGGGACAGGCTGCGAAAGACCCAGTACTTC. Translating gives CASKGDRLRKTQYF.

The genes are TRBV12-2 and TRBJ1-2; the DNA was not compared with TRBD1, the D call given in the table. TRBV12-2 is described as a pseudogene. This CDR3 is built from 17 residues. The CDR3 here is CASRLAYQGTGFYGYTF. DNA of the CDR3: TGTGCAAGTCGCTTAGCGTATCAAGGGACAGGGTTTTATGGCTACACCTTC.

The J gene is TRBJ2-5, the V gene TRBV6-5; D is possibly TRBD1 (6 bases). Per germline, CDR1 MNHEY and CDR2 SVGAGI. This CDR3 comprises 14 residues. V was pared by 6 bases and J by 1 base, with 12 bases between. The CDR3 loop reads CASSKGGPQETQYF. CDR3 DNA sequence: TGTGCCAGCAGCAAAGGGGGACCCCAAGAGACCCAGTACTTC.

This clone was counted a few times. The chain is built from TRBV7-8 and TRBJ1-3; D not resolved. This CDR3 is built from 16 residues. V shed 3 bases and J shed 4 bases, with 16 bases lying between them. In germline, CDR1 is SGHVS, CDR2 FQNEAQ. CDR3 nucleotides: TGTGCCAGCAGCTTTTCTGGTAGCCGATTCGGAAACACCATATATTTT. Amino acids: CASSFSGSRFGNTIYF. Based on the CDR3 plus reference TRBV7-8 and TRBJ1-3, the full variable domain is GAGVSQSPRYKVAKRGQDVALRCDPISGHVSLFWYQQALGQGPEFLTYFQNEAQLDKSGLPSDRFFAERPEGSVSTLKIQRTQQEDSAVYLCASSFSGSRFGNTIYFGEGSWLTVV.